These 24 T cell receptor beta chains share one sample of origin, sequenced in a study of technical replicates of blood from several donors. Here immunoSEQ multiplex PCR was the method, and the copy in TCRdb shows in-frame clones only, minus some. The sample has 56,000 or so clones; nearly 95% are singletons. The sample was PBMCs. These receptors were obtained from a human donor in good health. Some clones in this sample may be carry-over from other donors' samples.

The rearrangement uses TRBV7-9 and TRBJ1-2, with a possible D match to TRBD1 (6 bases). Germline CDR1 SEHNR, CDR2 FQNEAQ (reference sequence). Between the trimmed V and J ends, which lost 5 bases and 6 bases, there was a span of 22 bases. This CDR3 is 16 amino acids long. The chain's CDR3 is CASSPGATGGSDGYTF. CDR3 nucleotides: TGTGCCAGCAGCCCTGGGGCGACAGGTGGAAGTGATGGCTACACCTTC.

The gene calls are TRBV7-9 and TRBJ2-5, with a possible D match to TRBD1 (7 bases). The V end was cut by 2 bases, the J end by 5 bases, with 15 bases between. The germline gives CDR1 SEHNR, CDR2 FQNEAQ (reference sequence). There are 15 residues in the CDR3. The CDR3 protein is CASSLLGGGGETQYF. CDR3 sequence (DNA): TGTGCCAGCAGCTTATTAGGGGGCGGAGGGGAGACCCAGTACTTC. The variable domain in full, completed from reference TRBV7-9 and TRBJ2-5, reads DTGVSQNPRHKITKRGQNVTFRCDPISEHNRLYWYRQTLGQGPEFLTYFQNEAQLEKSRLLSDRFSAERPKGSFSTLEIQRTEQGDSAMYLCASSLLGGGGETQYFGPGTRLLVL.

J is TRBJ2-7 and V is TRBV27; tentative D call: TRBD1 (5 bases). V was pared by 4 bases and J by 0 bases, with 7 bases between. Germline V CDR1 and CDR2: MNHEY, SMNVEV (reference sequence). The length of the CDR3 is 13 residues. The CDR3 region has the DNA TGTGCCAGCAGTTGGGGCCCCTCCTACGAGCAGTACTTC. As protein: CASSWGPSYEQYF.

In DNA, the CDR3 is TGCGCCAGCAGCGAACACAGGGCGGACATTCAGTACTTC. Amino acid sequence: CASSEHRADIQYF. V gene TRBV5-1 combines with J gene TRBJ2-4; D is perhaps TRBD1 (6 bases). Germline CDR1 SGHRS, CDR2 YFSETQ. The germline V and J ends were trimmed by 4 bases and 8 bases, with 13 bases remaining between them. This CDR3 is 13 amino acids long.

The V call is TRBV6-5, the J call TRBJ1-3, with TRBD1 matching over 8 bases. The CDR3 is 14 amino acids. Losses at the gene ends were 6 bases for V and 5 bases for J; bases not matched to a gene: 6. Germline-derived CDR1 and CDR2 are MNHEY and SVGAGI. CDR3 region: CASSRDRTRNTIYF. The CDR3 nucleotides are TGTGCCAGCAGCAGGGACAGGACAAGAAACACCATATATTTT.

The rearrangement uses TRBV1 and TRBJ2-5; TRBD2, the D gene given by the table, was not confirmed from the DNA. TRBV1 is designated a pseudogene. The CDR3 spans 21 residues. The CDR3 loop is CTSSQYPQGLAGGPVEETQYF. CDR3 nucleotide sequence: TGCACCAGCAGCCAGTATCCTCAGGGACTAGCGGGAGGGCCTGTCGAAGAGACCCAGTACTTC.

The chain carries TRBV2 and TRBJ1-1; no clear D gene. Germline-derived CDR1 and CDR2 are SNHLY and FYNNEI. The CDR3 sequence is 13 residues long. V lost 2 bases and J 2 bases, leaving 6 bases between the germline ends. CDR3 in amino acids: CASSEQSNTEAFF. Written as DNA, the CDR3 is TGTGCCAGCAGTGAACAGTCTAACACTGAAGCTTTCTTT.

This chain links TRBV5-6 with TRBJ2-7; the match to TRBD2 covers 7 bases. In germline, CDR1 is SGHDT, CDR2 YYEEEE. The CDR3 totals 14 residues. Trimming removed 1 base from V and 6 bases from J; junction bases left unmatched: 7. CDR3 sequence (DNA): TGTGCCAGCAGCTTGTTGCGGGGGTTTTTCGAGCAGTACTTC. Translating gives CASSLLRGFFEQYF. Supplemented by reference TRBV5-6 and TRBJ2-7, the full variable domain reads DAGVTQSPTHLIKTRGQQVTLRCSPKSGHDTVSWYQQALGQGPQFIFQYYEEEERQRGNFPDRFSGHQFPNYSSELNVNALLLGDSALYLCASSLLRGFFEQYFGPGTRLTVT.

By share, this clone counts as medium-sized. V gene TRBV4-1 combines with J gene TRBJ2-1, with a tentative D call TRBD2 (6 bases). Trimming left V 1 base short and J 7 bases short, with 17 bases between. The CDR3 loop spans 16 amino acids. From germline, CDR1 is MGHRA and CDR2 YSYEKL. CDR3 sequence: CASSQVGGRTSNEQFF. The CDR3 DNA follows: TGCGCCAGCAGCCAAGTGGGGGGTCGAACTTCGAATGAGCAGTTCTTC.

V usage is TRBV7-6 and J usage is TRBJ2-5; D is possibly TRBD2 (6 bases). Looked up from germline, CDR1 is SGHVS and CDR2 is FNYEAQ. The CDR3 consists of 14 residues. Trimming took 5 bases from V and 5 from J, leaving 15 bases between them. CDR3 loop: CASSPLSREETQYF. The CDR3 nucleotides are TGTGCCAGCAGCCCCCTCTCACGGGAGGAGACCCAGTACTTC. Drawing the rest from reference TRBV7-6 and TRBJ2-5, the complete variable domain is GAGVSQSPRYKVTKRGQDVALRCDPISGHVSLYWYRQALGQGPEFLTYFNYEAQQDKSGLPNDRFSAERPEGSISTLTIQRTEQRDSAMYRCASSPLSREETQYFGPGTRLLVL.

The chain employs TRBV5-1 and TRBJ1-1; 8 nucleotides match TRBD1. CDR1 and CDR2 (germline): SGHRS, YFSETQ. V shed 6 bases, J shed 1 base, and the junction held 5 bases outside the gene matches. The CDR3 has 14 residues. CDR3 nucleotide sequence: TGCGCCAGCACTTCCGGGACAGGGAACACTGAAGCTTTCTTT. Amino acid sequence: CASTSGTGNTEAFF.

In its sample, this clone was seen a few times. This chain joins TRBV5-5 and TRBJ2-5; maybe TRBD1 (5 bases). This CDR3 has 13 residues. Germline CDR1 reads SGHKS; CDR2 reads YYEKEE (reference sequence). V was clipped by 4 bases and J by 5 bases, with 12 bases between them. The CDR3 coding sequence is TGTGCCAGCAGCCTGCCAGGGAAGGAGACCCAGTACTTC. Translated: CASSLPGKETQYF.

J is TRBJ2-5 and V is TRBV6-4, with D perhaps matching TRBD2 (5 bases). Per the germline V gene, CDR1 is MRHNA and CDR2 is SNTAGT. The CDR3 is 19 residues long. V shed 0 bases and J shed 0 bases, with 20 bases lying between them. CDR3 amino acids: CASSDSGAKRAEYQETQYF. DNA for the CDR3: TGTGCCAGCAGTGACTCGGGCGCCAAGAGGGCTGAGTACCAAGAGACCCAGTACTTC.

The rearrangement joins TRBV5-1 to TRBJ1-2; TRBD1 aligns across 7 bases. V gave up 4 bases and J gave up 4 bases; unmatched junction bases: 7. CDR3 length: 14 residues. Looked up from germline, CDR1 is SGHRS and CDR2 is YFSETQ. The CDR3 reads CASSDPGQLYGYTF. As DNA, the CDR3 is TGCGCCAGCAGCGACCCGGGACAGCTCTATGGCTACACCTTC.

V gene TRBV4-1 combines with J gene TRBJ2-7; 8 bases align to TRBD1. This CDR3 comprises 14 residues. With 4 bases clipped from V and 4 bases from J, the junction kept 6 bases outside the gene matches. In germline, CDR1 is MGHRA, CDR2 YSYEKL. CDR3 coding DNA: TGCGCCAGCAGCCCGCGACAGGGGAGGTACGAGCAGTACTTC. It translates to CASSPRQGRYEQYF.

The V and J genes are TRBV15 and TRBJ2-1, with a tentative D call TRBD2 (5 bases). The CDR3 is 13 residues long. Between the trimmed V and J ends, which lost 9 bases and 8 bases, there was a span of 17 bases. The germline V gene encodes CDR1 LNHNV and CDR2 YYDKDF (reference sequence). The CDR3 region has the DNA TGTGCCACGCAGTATGGCGGGCCGGATGAGCAGTTCTTC. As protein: CATQYGGPDEQFF.

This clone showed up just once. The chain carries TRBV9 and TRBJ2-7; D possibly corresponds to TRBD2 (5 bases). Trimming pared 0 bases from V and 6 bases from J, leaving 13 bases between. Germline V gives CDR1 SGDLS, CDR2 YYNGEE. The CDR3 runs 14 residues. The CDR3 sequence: CASSVATGSREQYF. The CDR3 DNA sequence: TGTGCCAGCAGCGTAGCTACGGGGTCGCGCGAGCAGTACTTC. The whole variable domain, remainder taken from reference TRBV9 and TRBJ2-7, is DSGVTQTPKHLITATGQRVTLRCSPRSGDLSVYWYQQSLDQGLQFLIQYYNGEERAKGNILERFSAQQFPDLHSELNLSSLELGDSALYFCASSVATGSREQYFGPGTRLTVT.

CDR3 region: CATNRDRGGEKLFF. CDR3 DNA: TGTGCCACCAACCGGGACAGGGGGGGAGAAAAACTGTTTTTT. This chain connects TRBV6-5 to TRBJ1-4; 11 bases align to TRBD1. This CDR3 region has 14 residues. V lost 10 bases, J lost 8 bases, and 9 bases stayed unmatched. Looked up from germline, CDR1 is MNHEY and CDR2 is SVGAGI.

CDR3 region: CASSLSSTVYNEQFF. CDR3 bases: TGTGCCAGCAGCTTAAGCTCTACAGTCTACAATGAGCAGTTCTTC. The V and J genes are TRBV7-3 and TRBJ2-1; no firm D call. Trimming left V 1 base short and J 3 bases short, with 10 bases between. CDR3 size: 15 residues. Germline CDR1 SGHTA, CDR2 FQGTGA.

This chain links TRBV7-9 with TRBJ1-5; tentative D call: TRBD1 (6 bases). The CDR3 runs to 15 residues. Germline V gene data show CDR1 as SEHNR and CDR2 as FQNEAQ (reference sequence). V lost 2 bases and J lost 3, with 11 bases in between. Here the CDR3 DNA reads TGTGCCAGCAGCTTAATGGGGGCGACCAATCAGCCCCAGCATTTT. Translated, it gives CASSLMGATNQPQHF. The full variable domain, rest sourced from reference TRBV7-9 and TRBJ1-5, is DTGVSQNPRHKITKRGQNVTFRCDPISEHNRLYWYRQTLGQGPEFLTYFQNEAQLEKSRLLSDRFSAERPKGSFSTLEIQRTEQGDSAMYLCASSLMGATNQPQHFGDGTRLSIL.

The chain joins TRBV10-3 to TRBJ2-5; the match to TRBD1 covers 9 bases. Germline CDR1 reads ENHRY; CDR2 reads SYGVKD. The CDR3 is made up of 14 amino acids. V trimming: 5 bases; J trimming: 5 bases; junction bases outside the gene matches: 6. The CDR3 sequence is CAISPGQGLETQYF. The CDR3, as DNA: TGTGCCATCAGTCCGGGACAGGGATTGGAGACCCAGTACTTC.

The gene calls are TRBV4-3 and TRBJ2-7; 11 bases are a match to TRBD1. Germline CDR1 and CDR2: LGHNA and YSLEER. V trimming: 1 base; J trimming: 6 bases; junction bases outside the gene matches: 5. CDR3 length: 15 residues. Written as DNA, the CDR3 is TGCGCCAGCAGCCAAGCTTGGGGACAGGGGGGCGAGCAGTACTTC. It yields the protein CASSQAWGQGGEQYF.

This chain's CDR3 is CASSGLGGASYNEQFF. CDR3 bases: TGTGCCAGCAGCGGGTTAGGGGGAGCGTCCTACAATGAGCAGTTCTTC. The V and J genes are TRBV9 and TRBJ2-1, with TRBD1 as a possible D gene (6 bases). The V gene lost 3 bases and the J gene lost 1 base, with 14 bases spanning the gap. Germline V CDR1 and CDR2: SGDLS, YYNGEE. The CDR3 sequence is 16 residues long.

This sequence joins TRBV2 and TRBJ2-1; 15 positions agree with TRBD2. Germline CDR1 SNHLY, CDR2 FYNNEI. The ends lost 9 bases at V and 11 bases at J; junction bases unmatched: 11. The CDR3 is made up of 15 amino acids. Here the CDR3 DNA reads TGTGCCAGTGGTTTTACCGGGACTAGCGGGGGGAAGCAGTTCTTC. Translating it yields CASGFTGTSGGKQFF.